The subject of this entry is one T cell receptor (beta chain). The Seattle patients, enrolled during active infection, were followed longitudinally. The CDR3 consists of 13 residues. V was shortened by 3 bases and J by 4 bases, with 10 bases between the two germline ends. Looked up from germline, CDR1 is SGDLS and CDR2 is YYNGEE. Authors' data handling: Estimates of nucleated cell counts were drawn from the amplification of reference gene primers. Some clones are missing from TCRdb's copy, which holds only in-frame ones; the method was immunoSEQ multiplex PCR. V and J calls plus clone size are reproduced from that table; the DNA served to infer D and trimming. Here the sample spans approximately 230,000 clones, approximately 88% being singletons. This sample was included in a study of blood T cell repertoires in COVID-19.

Input material: peripheral blood. This chain links TRBV9 with TRBJ1-2; a weak D match, TRBD1 (6 bases). This clonotype was sampled from a woman between 25 and 40 years old with COVID-19, enrolled during active disease. CDR3 sequence: CASSDRGSYGYTF. CDR3 DNA sequence: TGTGCCAGCAGCGATAGGGGGAGCTATGGCTACACCTTC.